These 29 T cell receptor beta chains were all obtained from the same sample, sequenced in a study of cytomegalovirus exposure and HLA in healthy donors. The PCR employed 60 Vbeta primers together with 13 Jbeta primers. Data came from immunoSEQ multiplex PCR; TCRdb stores just in-frame clones and leaves some out. The data show 100,000 to 150,000 clones, over 9.5% seen once. The material sequenced was PBMCs. These receptors all come from a woman aged 18-30 years in good health and CMV-seropositive.

This clone was recorded a few times. The rearrangement links TRBV10-3 to TRBJ2-1; 14 nucleotides match TRBD2. CDR3 length: 15 amino acids. The V gene's germline CDR1 is ENHRY and CDR2 SYGVKD. V lost 4 bases and J lost 9; bases outside the gene matches: 5. The CDR3: CAISGGGLAGAEQFF. In nucleotides, the CDR3 is TGTGCCATCAGTGGCGGGGGACTAGCGGGAGCTGAGCAGTTCTTC.

The CDR3 region is CASSLGGVTDTQYF. CDR3 DNA: TGCGCCAGCAGCTTGGGAGGTGTCACAGATACGCAGTATTTT. This chain connects TRBV5-1 to TRBJ2-3, with no clear D. The CDR3 has 14 residues. V lost 0 bases to trimming and J lost 2 bases, with 7 bases between them. In germline, CDR1 is SGHRS, CDR2 YFSETQ.

This clone was counted between two and nine times. The chain has TRBV6-5 and TRBJ2-1, with TRBD2 matching 9 bases. Unmatched junction bases numbered 6, after V lost 0 bases and J lost 6 bases. CDR1 MNHEY and CDR2 SVGAGI come from the germline V gene. CDR3 length: 16 residues. The CDR3 protein is CASSYSFQREANEQFF. The CDR3 bases are TGTGCCAGCAGTTACTCCTTCCAGCGGGAGGCCAATGAGCAGTTCTTC.

This clone was detected a few times. The chain links TRBV19 to TRBJ2-1; D might be TRBD2 (7 bases). The CDR3 covers 17 residues. The V end was cut by 5 bases, the J end by 0 bases, with 17 bases between. CDR1 and CDR2 from the germline V gene are LNHDA and SQIVND (reference sequence). The CDR3 loop reads CASSPGGAGSSYNEQFF. CDR3 DNA: TGTGCCAGTAGTCCTGGGGGGGCCGGGAGCTCCTACAATGAGCAGTTCTTC. Combining the CDR3 with reference TRBV19 and TRBJ2-1 gives the whole variable domain DGGITQSPKYLFRKEGQNVTLSCEQNLNHDAMYWYRQDPGQGLRLIYYSQIVNDFQKGDIAEGYSVSREKKESFPLTVTSAQKNPTAFYLCASSPGGAGSSYNEQFFGPGTRLTVL.

CDR3 in DNA: TGTGCCAGCAGTTACACCAATACAGTGAACACTGAAGCTTTCTTT. Amino acid sequence: CASSYTNTVNTEAFF. The chain carries TRBV6-5 and TRBJ1-1; D remains ambiguous. V was pared by 2 bases and J by 0 bases, with 10 bases between. CDR1 and CDR2 from the germline V gene are MNHEY and SVGAGI. CDR3 length: 15 residues.

This clone was counted only a few times. The genes are TRBV5-6 and TRBJ1-5, with 9 bases matching TRBD1. Germline CDR1 SGHDT, CDR2 YYEEEE. The junction had 5 bases not matched to a gene; V was cut back by 1 base and J by 9 bases. The CDR3 has 14 residues. The CDR3 DNA sequence: TGTGCCAGCAGCTTGTGGGGACAGGGAAGGCCCCAGCATTTT. This codes for CASSLWGQGRPQHF.

The table lists this clone with a few counts. This chain joins TRBV7-6 and TRBJ2-7, with 8 bases that match TRBD1. Germline loops: CDR1 SGHVS, CDR2 FNYEAQ. Unmatched junction bases numbered 9, after V lost 5 bases and J lost 3 bases. The CDR3 is 15 residues long. The CDR3 DNA follows: TGTGCCAGCAGCCCCCGGACAGGGAAAGGCTACGAGCAGTACTTC. It encodes CASSPRTGKGYEQYF.

The chain recombines TRBV6-5 with TRBJ1-2; 8 bases fit TRBD1. Germline V gives CDR1 MNHEY, CDR2 SVGAGI. V shed 6 bases, J shed 2 bases, and the junction held 5 bases outside the gene matches. This CDR3 has 14 residues. CDR3 loop: CASSADRENYGYTF. DNA for the CDR3: TGTGCCAGCAGCGCGGACAGGGAGAACTATGGCTACACCTTC.

This clone was found a few times. The chain is built from TRBV7-8 and TRBJ1-4; D gene uncertain. V lost 3 bases and J 0 bases, leaving 8 bases between the germline ends. The CDR3 is 15 residues long. Germline CDR1 SGHVS, CDR2 FQNEAQ. CDR3 residues: CASSLLASTNEKLFF. In DNA, the CDR3 is TGTGCCAGCAGCTTGCTTGCGTCAACTAATGAAAAACTGTTTTTT.

This clone was counted a few times. This chain joins TRBV2 and TRBJ2-7, with 9 bases lining up with TRBD2. Germline loops: CDR1 SNHLY, CDR2 FYNNEI. V shed 3 bases and J 4 bases; nucleotides not matched to a gene: 10. This CDR3 region has 16 residues. The chain's CDR3 is CASSDETSGLRYEQYF. In nucleotides, the CDR3 is TGTGCCAGCAGTGACGAGACTAGCGGCCTTCGATACGAGCAGTACTTC.

This clone was seen a handful of times. The chain joins TRBV18 to TRBJ1-1; D is uncertain. The CDR3 runs to 15 residues. CDR1 and CDR2 (germline): KGHSH, LQKENI. The V and J ends lost 3 bases and 0 bases respectively, with 11 bases between them. The CDR3 reads CASSPIVAMNTEAFF. The CDR3 nucleotides are TGTGCCAGCTCACCGATCGTTGCGATGAACACTGAAGCTTTCTTT.

The sample holds a few counts of this clone. CDR3 in DNA: TGTGCCTGGAGAAGAGGGAGCGAGCAGTACTTC. Protein: CAWRRGSEQYF. The rearrangement uses TRBV30 and TRBJ2-7, with D possibly matching TRBD2 (5 bases). In germline, CDR1 is GTSNPN, CDR2 SVGIG (reference sequence). The CDR3 sequence is 11 residues long. With 3 bases removed from V and 6 bases from J, the gap between germline ends came to 9 bases.

Only a few counts were recorded for this clone. Written as DNA, the CDR3 is TGTGCCAGCAGCTCTAGCGGGGATAATGAGCAGTTCTTC. Translated, it gives CASSSSGDNEQFF. This chain connects TRBV5-4 to TRBJ2-1, with 9 bases that match TRBD2. Looked up from germline, CDR1 is SGHNT and CDR2 is YYREEE (reference sequence). The J segment lost 7 bases and the V segment lost 3 bases, leaving 2 bases of the junction unmatched. The CDR3 extends over 13 amino acids.

This clone has ten or more counts. This specimen includes other DNA sequences encoding the same CDR3. The chain uses TRBV27 and TRBJ1-5; no reliable D call. V was pared by 5 bases and J by 4 bases, with 12 bases between. CDR1 and CDR2 (germline): MNHEY, SMNVEV (reference sequence). The CDR3 is made up of 14 amino acids. The CDR3 DNA sequence: TGTGCCAGCAGTCCGCGGACGGGGAATCAGCCCCAGCATTTT. Its protein is CASSPRTGNQPQHF.

The chain carries TRBV28 and TRBJ1-1; D unclear. Germline values: CDR1 MDHEN, CDR2 SYDVKM. This CDR3 comprises 13 residues. Trimming cost V 5 bases and J 5 bases, with 12 bases left between them. CDR3 region: CASSRESGTEAFF. The CDR3 DNA sequence: TGTGCCAGCAGTCGGGAGAGCGGTACTGAAGCTTTCTTT. The entire variable domain, with the rest obtained from reference TRBV28 and TRBJ1-1, is as follows: DVKVTQSSRYLVKRTGEKVFLECVQDMDHENMFWYRQDPGLGLRLIYFSYDVKMKEKGDIPEGYSVSREKKERFSLILESASTNQTSMYLCASSRESGTEAFFGQGTRLTVV.

V is TRBV2 and J is TRBJ2-3, with TRBD1 identical over 7 bases. V gave up 4 bases and J gave up 2 bases; unmatched junction bases: 9. Germline lookup yields CDR1 SNHLY and CDR2 FYNNEI. The CDR3 extends over 16 amino acids. In nucleotides, the CDR3 is TGTGCCAGCAGTGTCGGGACAGTGTCCGACACAGATACGCAGTATTTT. It encodes CASSVGTVSDTDTQYF.

This clone was seen once. DNA of the CDR3: TGTGCTAGTGGTCCCCTTGGCGGGGGGAACTATGGCTACACCTTC. Protein: CASGPLGGGNYGYTF. The chain combines TRBV12-5 with TRBJ1-2; maybe TRBD1 (5 bases). CDR1 is LGHNT and CDR2 is FRNRAP in the germline V gene. This CDR3 region has 15 residues. V lost 5 bases and J 2 bases, leaving 15 bases between the germline ends.

The chain uses TRBV5-4 and TRBJ2-7, with 11 positions matching TRBD2. The V gene's germline CDR1 is SGHNT and CDR2 YYREEE (reference sequence). The V and J ends lost 4 bases and 4 bases, in that order; junction bases with no gene match: 10. This CDR3 is built from 16 residues. This chain's CDR3 is CASSGQLAGASYEQYF. CDR3 DNA sequence: TGTGCCAGCAGCGGCCAACTAGCGGGAGCTTCTTACGAGCAGTACTTC.

This rearrangement joins TRBV29-1 to TRBJ2-2, with a weak D call TRBD1 (6 bases). CDR1 SQVTM and CDR2 ANQGSEA come from the germline V gene. The ends were cut back, 2 bases at V and 1 base at J, with 11 bases in the middle. This CDR3 region has 15 residues. The CDR3 region is CSVEIGRGNTGELFF. DNA of the CDR3: TGCAGCGTTGAAATAGGCAGGGGGAACACCGGGGAGCTGTTTTTT.

Only a few counts were recorded for this clone. CDR3 nucleotides: TGTGCCAGCAGAACCCAGGGTGTCGGAGGCTACACCTTC. Protein: CASRTQGVGGYTF. V gene TRBV2 combines with J gene TRBJ1-2, with D possibly TRBD1 on 5 matching bases. The CDR3 covers 13 residues. The ends were cut back, 6 bases at V and 8 bases at J, with 16 bases in the middle. Germline V gene sequence: CDR1 SNHLY, CDR2 FYNNEI.

V gene TRBV13 combines with J gene TRBJ1-1; D is uncertain. CDR1 and CDR2 from the germline V gene are PRHDT and FYEKMQ (reference sequence). The V and J ends lost 6 bases and 12 bases respectively, with 14 bases between them. This CDR3 has 11 amino acids. Here the CDR3 DNA reads TGTGCCAGCAGACTAGAGAGCGTCCCTTTCTTT. Its translation: CASRLESVPFF.

The chain is built from TRBV4-1 and TRBJ2-4; maybe TRBD2 (5 bases). This CDR3 is 14 amino acids long. Deletions cut 0 bases from V and 9 bases from J, with 12 bases between. The germline gives CDR1 MGHRA, CDR2 YSYEKL. CDR3 residues: CASSQDTGKGIQYF. CDR3 coding DNA: TGCGCCAGCAGCCAAGACACGGGGAAAGGCATTCAGTACTTC.

In its sample, this clone was seen a few times. V gene TRBV21-1 combines with J gene TRBJ2-4; the tabulated D call, TRBD1, remains unverified against the DNA. TRBV21-1 is a known pseudogene. This CDR3 is built from 21 residues. The CDR3 DNA reads TGTGCCAGCAGCAAAGCGCGCGAGGCAGGGGCCAAACCTTCGGCCAAAAACATTCAGTACTTC. Its protein product is CASSKAREAGAKPSAKNIQYF.

This clone was detected only a few times. V is TRBV5-6 and J is TRBJ2-1; TRBD2 might be the D (6 bases). The CDR3 sequence is 13 residues long. V was clipped by 6 bases and J by 8 bases, with 15 bases between them. CDR1 and CDR2 from the germline V gene are SGHDT and YYEEEE. The CDR3 nucleotides read TGTGCCAGCACCCCGGGGGTGGGCTATGAGCAGTTCTTC. Amino acid sequence: CASTPGVGYEQFF. Drawing the rest from reference TRBV5-6 and TRBJ2-1, the complete variable domain is DAGVTQSPTHLIKTRGQQVTLRCSPKSGHDTVSWYQQALGQGPQFIFQYYEEEERQRGNFPDRFSGHQFPNYSSELNVNALLLGDSALYLCASTPGVGYEQFFGPGTRLTVL.

This clone was observed a handful of times. The gene calls are TRBV19 and TRBJ1-1; D call uncertain. The ends were cut back, 3 bases at V and 0 bases at J, with 8 bases in the middle. Germline V gene lookup returns CDR1 LNHDA and CDR2 SQIVND (reference sequence). The CDR3 runs to 14 residues. The CDR3 here is CASSIYSVNTEAFF. DNA for the CDR3: TGTGCCAGTAGTATTTATTCTGTGAACACTGAAGCTTTCTTT.

This clone was detected a few times. The CDR3 reads CASSEPPGDTQYF. The CDR3 DNA follows: TGCGCCAGCAGTGAGCCTCCCGGGGATACGCAGTATTTT. V and J are TRBV10-1 and TRBJ2-3; the D is unclear. Trimming pared 2 bases from V and 6 bases from J, leaving 9 bases between. The CDR3 totals 13 residues. Germline V gives CDR1 WNHNN, CDR2 SYGVQD (reference sequence).

The genes are TRBV5-5 and TRBJ1-1; tentative D call: TRBD1 (6 bases). This CDR3 is 13 amino acids long. Trimming shortened V by 0 bases and J by 4 bases, and 7 bases separated the two germline ends. Germline CDR1 reads SGHKS; CDR2 reads YYEKEE (reference sequence). Here the CDR3 DNA reads TGTGCCAGCAGCTTGGACAGGGCCACTGAAGCTTTCTTT. This sequence encodes CASSLDRATEAFF.

The genes are TRBV27 and TRBJ2-2; 16 bases match TRBD2. The germline V gene has CDR1 MNHEY and CDR2 SMNVEV (reference sequence). The CDR3 sequence is 18 residues long. V lost 7 bases to trimming and J lost 5 bases; unmatched junction nucleotides: 10. CDR3 residues: CASKPGLAGGPSTGELFF. The CDR3 DNA is TGTGCCAGCAAACCGGGACTAGCGGGAGGGCCCAGTACCGGGGAGCTGTTTTTT.

This clone was seen a few times. The V and J genes are TRBV6-1 and TRBJ1-5, with D perhaps TRBD1 (5 bases). Germline V gives CDR1 MNHNS, CDR2 SASEGT. V was cut by 2 bases and J by 7 bases, with 9 bases left in between. The CDR3 is 13 residues long. For the CDR3, the DNA is TGTGCCAGCAGTGAAACTGCAGGGCAGCCCCAGCATTTT. Translation: CASSETAGQPQHF.